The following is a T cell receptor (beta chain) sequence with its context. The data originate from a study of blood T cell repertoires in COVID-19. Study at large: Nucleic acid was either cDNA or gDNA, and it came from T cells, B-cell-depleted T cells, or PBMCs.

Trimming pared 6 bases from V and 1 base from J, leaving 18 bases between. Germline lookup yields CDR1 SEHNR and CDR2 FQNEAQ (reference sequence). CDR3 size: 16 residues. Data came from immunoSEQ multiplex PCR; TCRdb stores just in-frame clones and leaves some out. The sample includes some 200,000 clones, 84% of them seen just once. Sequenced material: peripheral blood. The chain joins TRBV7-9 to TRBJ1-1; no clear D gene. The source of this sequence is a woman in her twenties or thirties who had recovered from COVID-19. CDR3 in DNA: TGTGCCAGCAGTGTCGGCCACGGAGGGTCGAACACTGAAGCTTTCTTT. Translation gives CASSVGHGGSNTEAFF. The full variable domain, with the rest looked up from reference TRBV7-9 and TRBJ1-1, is DTGVSQNPRHKITKRGQNVTFRCDPISEHNRLYWYRQTLGQGPEFLTYFQNEAQLEKSRLLSDRFSAERPKGSFSTLEIQRTEQGDSAMYLCASSVGHGGSNTEAFFGQGTRLTVV.